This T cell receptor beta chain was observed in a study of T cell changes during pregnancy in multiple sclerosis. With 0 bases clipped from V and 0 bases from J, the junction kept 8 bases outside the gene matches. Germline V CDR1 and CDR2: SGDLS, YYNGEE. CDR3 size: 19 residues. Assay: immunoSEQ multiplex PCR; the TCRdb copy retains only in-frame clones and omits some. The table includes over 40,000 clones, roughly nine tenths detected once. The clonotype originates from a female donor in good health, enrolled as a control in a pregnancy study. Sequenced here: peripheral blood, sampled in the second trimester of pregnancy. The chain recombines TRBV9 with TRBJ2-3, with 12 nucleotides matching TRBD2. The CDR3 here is CASSVEGLAGATSTDTQYF. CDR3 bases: TGTGCCAGCAGCGTAGAGGGACTAGCGGGCGCGACTAGCACAGATACGCAGTATTTT.